Each of the 11 T cell receptor beta chains below was sequenced from the same sample in a study of cytomegalovirus exposure and HLA in healthy donors. It was with 60 Vbeta and 13 Jbeta primers that the PCR ran. Only in-frame clones appear in the TCRdb table, and some are missing; sequencing was by immunoSEQ multiplex PCR. In all, the sample yields roughly 80,000 clones. The sequenced sample was PBMCs. All receptors derive from a man aged 50-60 years in good health and CMV-seropositive.

This chain links TRBV18 with TRBJ2-3; D possibly corresponds to TRBD2 (5 bases). Trimming took off 3 bases at V and 0 bases at J, with 7 bases between the two ends. CDR1 is KGHSH, CDR2 LQKENI, per germline. The CDR3 extends over 14 amino acids. The CDR3 DNA reads TGTGCCAGCTCACCCGGGAAGAGCACAGATACGCAGTATTTT. Encoded protein: CASSPGKSTDTQYF.

J is TRBJ1-2 and V is TRBV5-6; D may be TRBD1 (5 bases). The CDR3 runs 13 residues. V was cut by 3 bases and J by 1 base, with 7 bases left in between. The germline V gene has CDR1 SGHDT and CDR2 YYEEEE. CDR3 sequence reads: CASSYRNNYGYTF. Here the CDR3 DNA reads TGTGCCAGCAGCTACAGGAATAACTATGGCTACACCTTC.

The rearrangement joins TRBV18 to TRBJ1-2; D is unclear. Germline lookup yields CDR1 KGHSH and CDR2 LQKENI. V was clipped by 5 bases and J by 6 bases, with 16 bases between them. CDR3 length: 14 residues. CDR3 in amino acids: CASSATSESDGYTF. In DNA, the CDR3 is TGTGCCAGCTCAGCGACATCCGAAAGTGATGGCTACACCTTC.

The gene calls are TRBV27 and TRBJ1-2, with D possibly being TRBD1 (5 bases). Trimming removed 11 bases at V and 2 bases at J, with 33 bases between. This CDR3 is 19 amino acids long. Germline V gene lookup returns CDR1 MNHEY and CDR2 SMNVEV (reference sequence). CDR3 loop: CARNLPKRGTGESNYGYTF. In DNA, the CDR3 is TGTGCCCGCAACCTCCCTAAGCGGGGAACGGGGGAATCAAACTATGGCTACACCTTC.

The CDR3 DNA reads as TGCGCCAGCAGCGAGCGGGCCTCCCTCCGGGAGACCCAGTACTTC. The encoded protein is CASSERASLRETQYF. The V call is TRBV5-1, the J call TRBJ2-5; D might be TRBD2 (6 bases). The CDR3 covers 15 residues. The V end was cut by 4 bases, the J end by 5 bases, with 18 bases between. Germline lookup yields CDR1 SGHRS and CDR2 YFSETQ.

J is TRBJ2-7 and V is TRBV28, with D tentatively TRBD2 (6 bases). The CDR3 has 13 amino acids. Germline assignment: CDR1 MDHEN and CDR2 SYDVKM. V was trimmed by 8 bases and J by 6 bases, leaving 17 bases between them. The CDR3 spells CASWGRTEGEQYF. CDR3 sequence (DNA): TGTGCCAGCTGGGGCAGGACGGAGGGCGAGCAGTACTTC.

The rearrangement joins TRBV28 to TRBJ1-5, with 10 bases fitting TRBD1. The CDR3 is 13 amino acids. With 6 bases clipped from V and 9 bases from J, the junction kept 5 bases outside the gene matches. Germline V gene sequence: CDR1 MDHEN, CDR2 SYDVKM. CDR3: CASRGQGLRPQHF. The CDR3 nucleotides are TGTGCCAGCAGGGGACAGGGGTTACGGCCCCAGCATTTT.

The gene calls are TRBV5-1 and TRBJ2-3; weak D call: TRBD1 (6 bases). CDR3 length equals 16 residues. V was trimmed by 4 bases and J by 0 bases, leaving 15 bases between them. Germline-derived CDR1 and CDR2 are SGHRS and YFSETQ. The CDR3 region is CASSIGTRGSTDTQYF. The CDR3, as DNA: TGCGCCAGCAGCATTGGGACACGCGGTAGCACAGATACGCAGTATTTT.

This chain joins TRBV7-3 and TRBJ2-1; perhaps TRBD1 as D (6 bases). V was clipped by 5 bases and J by 9 bases, with 14 bases between them. The CDR3 loop spans 13 amino acids. CDR1 SGHTA and CDR2 FQGTGA come from the germline V gene. The CDR3 nucleotides are TGTGCCAGCAGCGCTACAGGGTCATCTGAGCAGTTCTTC. Amino acids: CASSATGSSEQFF.

The genes are TRBV5-1 and TRBJ2-2; 12 nucleotides agree with TRBD1. The CDR3 has 19 residues. The germline CDR1 and CDR2 sequences are SGHRS and YFSETQ. The ends lost 2 bases at V and 0 bases at J; junction bases unmatched: 8. CDR3 bases: TGCGCCAGCAGCTTTGTCCCGGGACAGGGGGCTACGAACACCGGGGAGCTGTTTTTT. This encodes CASSFVPGQGATNTGELFF.

CDR3 sequence reads: CASSISLREPYEQYF. The CDR3 bases are TGTGCCAGCAGCATCTCCCTCAGGGAACCCTACGAGCAGTACTTC. V usage is TRBV5-7 and J usage is TRBJ2-7, with D perhaps TRBD1 (5 bases). TRBV5-7 is labeled an ORF, and its function is uncertain. The CDR3 sequence is 15 residues long. V was trimmed by 4 bases and J by 2 bases, leaving 16 bases between them.